This T cell receptor (beta chain) stems from a study of T cells after yellow fever vaccination. TCRdb re-called the 5' RACE reads with MiXCR, one entry per CDR3 protein. This sample yields approximately 250,000 distinct CDR3 sequences, of which around 6.7% are seen a single time; about 0.95% belongs to the top ten. Germline V gene data show CDR1 as SGHTA and CDR2 as FQGNSA. V was clipped by 3 bases and J by 4 bases; unmatched bases: 5. The CDR3 runs to 14 residues. Many counts were recorded for this clonotype. The V and J genes are TRBV7-2 and TRBJ2-7, with 8 nucleotides matching TRBD1. The input for sequencing was CD4+ T cells sorted from PBMCs, taken on the day of the yellow fever booster vaccination. The TCR sequence derives from a man younger than 40 who received the YFV17D yellow fever vaccine. CDR3 in amino acids: CASSFGTGGYEQYF. The CDR3, as DNA: TGTGCCAGCAGCTTCGGGACAGGTGGTTACGAGCAGTACTTC.